One sample yielded the 21 T cell receptor beta chains listed below, sequenced in a study of shared clonotypes between healthy human individuals. Generated by immunoSEQ multiplex PCR, the TCRdb table keeps only in-frame clones and is missing some. Here the sample spans roughly 2.1 million clones, 93% being singletons. CD45RO-negative, CCR7-selected cells formed the naive CD8 fraction, which excluded terminally differentiated effector memory CD45RA+ cells. Input material: naive CD8+ T cells from PBMCs. These receptors were collected from a man between 18 and 29 years old in good health. Some clones in this sample may be carry-over from other donors' samples.

This sequence joins TRBV11-2 and TRBJ1-2, with no clear D. Germline CDR1 SGHAT, CDR2 FQNNGV. Trimming pared 3 bases from V and 2 bases from J, leaving 10 bases between. This CDR3 is built from 14 residues. The CDR3 loop is CASSFDGGNYGYTF. The DNA of the CDR3 is TGTGCCAGCAGCTTCGACGGCGGAAACTATGGCTACACCTTC.

The chain has TRBV29-1 and TRBJ1-2; D might be TRBD1 (6 bases). V lost 3 bases, J lost 6 bases, and 11 bases lay in between. Germline V gene sequence: CDR1 SQVTM, CDR2 ANQGSEA. The CDR3 runs 12 residues. The CDR3 nucleotides read TGCAGCGTTGACCCAGGGGCAGATGGCTACACCTTC. Amino acid sequence: CSVDPGADGYTF. The whole variable domain, filled in from reference TRBV29-1 and TRBJ1-2, reads SAVISQKPSRDICQRGTSLTIQCQVDSQVTMMFWYRQQPGQSLTLIATANQGSEATYESGFVIDKFPISRPNLTFSTLTVSNMSPEDSSIYLCSVDPGADGYTFGSGTRLTVV.

This clone appeared a few times. The genes are TRBV27 and TRBJ1-2; D is possibly TRBD1 (5 bases). Germline V gives CDR1 MNHEY, CDR2 SMNVEV (reference sequence). V was shortened by 0 bases and J by 2 bases, with 16 bases between the two germline ends. The CDR3 loop spans 17 amino acids. The CDR3 DNA reads as TGTGCCAGCAGTTTATCGTGGACGTTCGGGACCAACTATGGCTACACCTTC. Amino acids: CASSLSWTFGTNYGYTF.

V gene TRBV7-9 combines with J gene TRBJ2-5, with D tentatively TRBD1 (6 bases). The CDR3 spans 14 residues. Deletions cut 5 bases from V and 1 base from J, with 11 bases between. Germline CDR1 and CDR2: SEHNR and FQNEAQ (reference sequence). The chain's CDR3 is CASSPRQVQETQYF. DNA for the CDR3: TGTGCCAGCAGCCCGAGACAGGTCCAAGAGACCCAGTACTTC.

This chain joins TRBV9 and TRBJ2-4, with D possibly TRBD2 on 6 matching bases. Trimming cost V 0 bases and J 0 bases, with 19 bases left between them. Germline V gene lookup returns CDR1 SGDLS and CDR2 YYNGEE. The CDR3 consists of 19 residues. The DNA of the CDR3 is TGTGCCAGCAGCGTAGATGCCCAGGCTAGCGAACTAGCCAAAAACATTCAGTACTTC. Translating it yields CASSVDAQASELAKNIQYF.

This clone was seen a handful of times. V is TRBV28 and J is TRBJ1-1, with 9 bases lining up with TRBD1. Germline CDR1 and CDR2: MDHEN and SYDVKM. J was trimmed by 5 bases and V by 4 bases; bases with no gene match: 8. The CDR3 spans 15 residues. The CDR3 nucleotides read TGTGCCAGCAGTTCTTTGGGGACAGGGAGAACTGAAGCTTTCTTT. Its translation is CASSSLGTGRTEAFF.

This clone was seen once. The chain combines TRBV7-2 with TRBJ2-1; 9 nucleotides line up with TRBD2. This CDR3 has 16 residues. CDR1 is SGHTA, CDR2 FQGNSA, per germline. The V and J ends lost 2 bases and 7 bases, in that order; junction bases with no gene match: 9. The CDR3 nucleotides are TGTGCCAGCAGCTTACAGACTAGCGGATGGGGTAATGAGCAGTTCTTC. It translates to CASSLQTSGWGNEQFF.

V is TRBV7-6 and J is TRBJ2-7; no clear D gene. CDR3 size: 15 residues. Germline V lookup: CDR1 SGHVS, CDR2 FNYEAQ. Trimming pared 5 bases from V and 2 bases from J, leaving 16 bases between. In nucleotides, the CDR3 is TGTGCCAGCAGCGCTGGTTTTGACGGAACCTACGAGCAGTACTTC. It translates to CASSAGFDGTYEQYF. Full variable domain (remainder filled in from reference TRBV7-6 and TRBJ2-7): GAGVSQSPRYKVTKRGQDVALRCDPISGHVSLYWYRQALGQGPEFLTYFNYEAQQDKSGLPNDRFSAERPEGSISTLTIQRTEQRDSAMYRCASSAGFDGTYEQYFGPGTRLTVT.

The chain recombines TRBV6-5 with TRBJ1-1; D may be TRBD1 (5 bases). V was pared by 0 bases and J by 6 bases, with 14 bases between. Germline CDR1 reads MNHEY; CDR2 reads SVGAGI. The CDR3 has 15 residues. CDR3 nucleotide sequence: TGTGCCAGCAGTTACTCGCAGGGAGGTGACGCTGAAGCTTTCTTT. Protein product: CASSYSQGGDAEAFF.

The chain couples TRBV28 to TRBJ2-1, with D possibly matching TRBD1 (6 bases). Germline V CDR1 and CDR2: MDHEN, SYDVKM. Trimming stripped 3 bases from V and 5 bases from J, with 14 bases between. The CDR3 runs 15 residues. The DNA for the CDR3 is TGTGCCAGCAGTTTGTACAGGGTATCCAACAATGAGCAGTTCTTC. This gives the protein CASSLYRVSNNEQFF.

V and J are TRBV5-5 and TRBJ1-1, with D perhaps TRBD1 (5 bases). This CDR3 region has 13 residues. CDR1 is SGHKS, CDR2 YYEKEE, per germline (reference sequence). Trimming cost V 1 base and J 3 bases, with 7 bases left between them. CDR3 region: CASSLTGHTEAFF. CDR3 coding DNA: TGTGCCAGCAGCTTGACGGGGCACACTGAAGCTTTCTTT.

V and J are TRBV6-5 and TRBJ1-1, with D possibly matching TRBD1 (6 bases). The CDR3 has 14 residues. Looked up from germline, CDR1 is MNHEY and CDR2 is SVGAGI. V was pared by 4 bases and J by 8 bases, with 17 bases between. The CDR3, as DNA: TGTGCCAGCAGTTTGGGCCTCCCGGGGGCCGAAGCTTTCTTT. Translated, it gives CASSLGLPGAEAFF.

V is TRBV7-9 and J is TRBJ2-1, with 9 nucleotides matching TRBD2. With 5 bases clipped from V and 5 bases from J, the junction kept 7 bases outside the gene matches. CDR1 is SEHNR, CDR2 FQNEAQ, per germline (reference sequence). The CDR3 is 15 residues long. CDR3 protein: CASSARTSENNEQFF. CDR3 nucleotide sequence: TGTGCCAGCAGCGCCCGGACTAGCGAGAACAATGAGCAGTTCTTC. Filled out from reference TRBV7-9 and TRBJ2-1, the complete variable domain reads DTGVSQNPRHKITKRGQNVTFRCDPISEHNRLYWYRQTLGQGPEFLTYFQNEAQLEKSRLLSDRFSAERPKGSFSTLEIQRTEQGDSAMYLCASSARTSENNEQFFGPGTRLTVL.

The rearrangement uses TRBV27 and TRBJ2-2, with D possibly being TRBD1 (5 bases). The germline V gene encodes CDR1 MNHEY and CDR2 SMNVEV (reference sequence). The length of the CDR3 is 17 residues. Trimming removed 1 base from V and 3 bases from J, with 15 bases in between. The CDR3 is CASSLFPGIRDTGELFF. Here the CDR3 DNA reads TGTGCCAGCAGTTTATTCCCAGGGATAAGGGACACCGGGGAGCTGTTTTTT.

Only one count was recorded for this clone. V and J are TRBV7-9 and TRBJ2-7; D is undetermined. The V end was cut by 1 base, the J end by 3 bases, with 10 bases between. Germline-derived CDR1 and CDR2 are SEHNR and FQNEAQ (reference sequence). The CDR3 runs 14 residues. Here the CDR3 DNA reads TGTGCCAGCAGCTTAGGATTAACTTACTACGAGCAGTACTTC. The encoded protein is CASSLGLTYYEQYF. The variable domain in full, with the rest retrieved from reference TRBV7-9 and TRBJ2-7, is DTGVSQNPRHKITKRGQNVTFRCDPISEHNRLYWYRQTLGQGPEFLTYFQNEAQLEKSRLLSDRFSAERPKGSFSTLEIQRTEQGDSAMYLCASSLGLTYYEQYFGPGTRLTVT.

The chain joins TRBV7-9 to TRBJ2-7; 7 positions agree with TRBD1. Germline lookup yields CDR1 SEHNR and CDR2 FQNEAQ (reference sequence). CDR3 length: 14 amino acids. J lost 5 bases, V lost 3 bases, and 7 bases had no gene match. The CDR3 nucleotides read TGTGCCAGCAGCTTCGTGACAGGGCAGGACGAGCAGTACTTC. Its protein product is CASSFVTGQDEQYF.

J is TRBJ1-5 and V is TRBV28; tentative D call: TRBD1 (5 bases). The CDR3 runs 16 residues. CDR1 is MDHEN and CDR2 is SYDVKM in the germline V gene. V was shortened by 1 base and J by 5 bases, with 15 bases between the two germline ends. CDR3 bases: TGTGCCAGCAGTTTATCTCGCAGGGTAGTGTATCAGCCCCAGCATTTT. Amino acid sequence: CASSLSRRVVYQPQHF.

The chain employs TRBV5-1 and TRBJ2-7; 10 bases fit TRBD1. Losses at the gene ends were 0 bases for V and 2 bases for J; bases not matched to a gene: 5. The length of the CDR3 is 16 residues. CDR1 is SGHRS, CDR2 YFSETQ, per germline. Written as DNA, the CDR3 is TGCGCCAGCAGCTTGGTGGGACAGGGGCCGGCCTACGAGCAGTACTTC. It codes for CASSLVGQGPAYEQYF.

The chain is built from TRBV7-9 and TRBJ2-1; maybe TRBD2 (5 bases). Trimming removed 5 bases from V and 1 base from J, with 15 bases in between. The CDR3 has 16 amino acids. Germline lookup yields CDR1 SEHNR and CDR2 FQNEAQ (reference sequence). The CDR3 is CASSMPAAKSYNEQFF. CDR3 nucleotide sequence: TGTGCCAGCAGCATGCCAGCGGCCAAGTCCTACAATGAGCAGTTCTTC.

The V call is TRBV27, the J call TRBJ2-5; maybe TRBD1 (6 bases). V dropped 7 bases and J dropped 0 bases, with 21 bases sitting between them. Germline CDR1 reads MNHEY; CDR2 reads SMNVEV (reference sequence). The CDR3 consists of 17 residues. CDR3: CASNPLPYRDNQETQYF. Written as DNA, the CDR3 is TGTGCCAGCAACCCGCTCCCGTACAGGGACAACCAAGAGACCCAGTACTTC.

The chain couples TRBV20-1 to TRBJ2-1; the D is unclear. V was cut by 7 bases and J by 4 bases, with 2 bases left in between. The V gene's germline CDR1 is DFQATT and CDR2 SNEGSKA (reference sequence). There are 9 residues in the CDR3. The CDR3 sequence: CSVYNEQFF. DNA of the CDR3: TGCAGTGTTTACAATGAGCAGTTCTTC.